This T cell receptor (beta chain) was documented in a study of blood T cells in healthy people across ages. Study outcomes and limitations: Significant beta diversity loss was already apparent by age around 40, declining roughly linearly.

CDR3 length: 15 amino acids. V lost 4 bases and J 4 bases, leaving 17 bases between the germline ends. The V gene's germline CDR1 is SGHDT and CDR2 YYEEEE. Caucasian, healthy and from Russia, the donors were aged between 6 and 90. A second PCR of about 7 to 12 cycles used a sample-barcoded 5' primer and a J-beta primer mix. TCRdb ran MiXCR on the 5' RACE reads and lists one entry per CDR3 protein. The table has about 720,000 distinct CDR3 sequences, roughly 20% seen once. This clonotype was detected many times. Its antigen is undetermined. The clonotype originates from a man in his sixties or seventies in good health. The V call is TRBV5-6, the J call TRBJ1-2, with D perhaps TRBD1 (5 bases). Sequencing was performed on blood. In nucleotides, the CDR3 is TGTGCCAGCAGCCAGGACCCTAGGGACCTCTATGGCTACACCTTC. Protein sequence: CASSQDPRDLYGYTF.